The 9 T cell receptor beta chains reported below all come from one sample, sequenced in a study of cytomegalovirus exposure and HLA in healthy donors. Researchers ran the PCR with 60 Vbeta and 13 Jbeta primers. Some clones are missing from TCRdb's copy, which holds only in-frame ones; the method was immunoSEQ multiplex PCR. The repertoire holds about 160,000 clones, with around 80% as singletons. The sample consisted of PBMCs. The receptors shown here come from a woman aged 25-40 years in good health and CMV-seropositive.

The chain links TRBV19 to TRBJ2-1; 15 bases map to TRBD2. Per germline, CDR1 LNHDA and CDR2 SQIVND (reference sequence). After removal of 5 bases from V and 8 bases from J, the junction contained 10 bases not matched to a gene. This CDR3 region has 17 residues. The CDR3, as DNA: TGTGCCAGTAGTTCTCCCGGACTAGCGGGGGGGCGCGATGAGCAGTTCTTC. It yields the protein CASSSPGLAGGRDEQFF. The variable domain in full, with the rest retrieved from reference TRBV19 and TRBJ2-1, is DGGITQSPKYLFRKEGQNVTLSCEQNLNHDAMYWYRQDPGQGLRLIYYSQIVNDFQKGDIAEGYSVSREKKESFPLTVTSAQKNPTAFYLCASSSPGLAGGRDEQFFGPGTRLTVL.

CDR3 in DNA: TGCGCCAGCAGCCTACAGGGGGCAGATGAAAAACTGTTTTTT. It specifies CASSLQGADEKLFF. This chain uses TRBV5-1 with TRBJ1-4; 9 bases map to TRBD1. J gave up 6 bases and V 4 bases, and 4 bases lay outside the gene matches. CDR3 size: 14 residues. Germline CDR1 and CDR2: SGHRS and YFSETQ.

The chain couples TRBV30 to TRBJ2-3, with a tentative D call TRBD1 (6 bases). V lost 1 base and J 1 base, leaving 9 bases between the germline ends. Per germline, CDR1 GTSNPN and CDR2 SVGIG (reference sequence). The CDR3 has 14 amino acids. CDR3 amino acids: CAWSAGGGTDTQYF. CDR3 nucleotides: TGTGCCTGGAGTGCTGGGGGCGGCACAGATACGCAGTATTTT. Filled out from reference TRBV30 and TRBJ2-3, the complete variable domain reads SQTIHQWPATLVQPVGSPLSLECTVEGTSNPNLYWYRQAAGRGLQLLFYSVGIGQISSEVPQNLSASRPQDRQFILSSKKLLLSDSGFYLCAWSAGGGTDTQYFGPGTRLTVL.

J is TRBJ2-7 and V is TRBV11-2; 9 bases align to TRBD2. Germline-derived CDR1 and CDR2 are SGHAT and FQNNGV. V lost 0 bases and J lost 3; bases outside the gene matches: 6. The CDR3 contains 16 residues. CDR3 in amino acids: CASSLDRAGGIYEQYF. The CDR3 nucleotides read TGTGCCAGCAGCTTAGATCGGGCGGGGGGGATCTACGAGCAGTACTTC.

The chain recombines TRBV29-1 with TRBJ2-5, with D unresolved. V was trimmed by 7 bases and J by 2 bases, leaving 14 bases between them. CDR3 length equals 13 residues. Per the germline V gene, CDR1 is SQVTM and CDR2 is ANQGSEA. The DNA for the CDR3 is TGCAGCGCGCGCCTTCGAAGACAAGAGACCCAGTACTTC. It is translated as CSARLRRQETQYF. The full variable domain, in which reference TRBV29-1 and TRBJ2-5 provide the parts outside the CDR3, is SAVISQKPSRDICQRGTSLTIQCQVDSQVTMMFWYRQQPGQSLTLIATANQGSEATYESGFVIDKFPISRPNLTFSTLTVSNMSPEDSSIYLCSARLRRQETQYFGPGTRLLVL.

The chain carries TRBV7-2 and TRBJ2-5; D might be TRBD1 (6 bases). The V gene's germline CDR1 is SGHTA and CDR2 FQGNSA. CDR3 length: 12 residues. Between the trimmed V and J ends, which lost 3 bases and 6 bases, there was a span of 8 bases. Here the CDR3 reads CASSFRGKTQYF. The CDR3 DNA follows: TGTGCCAGCAGCTTCAGGGGAAAGACCCAGTACTTC. The variable domain in full, with the rest retrieved from reference TRBV7-2 and TRBJ2-5, is GAGVSQSPSNKVTEKGKDVELRCDPISGHTALYWYRQSLGQGLEFLIYFQGNSAPDKSGLPSDRFSAERTGGSVSTLTIQRTQQEDSAVYLCASSFRGKTQYFGPGTRLLVL.

This chain joins TRBV2 and TRBJ2-7; 7 bases fit TRBD2. V shed 5 bases and J 0 bases; nucleotides not matched to a gene: 7. Germline CDR1 and CDR2: SNHLY and FYNNEI. This CDR3 is built from 15 residues. DNA for the CDR3: TGTGCCAGCAGTCTACTAGCGTATAGCTCCTACGAGCAGTACTTC. Translated, it gives CASSLLAYSSYEQYF.

The chain joins TRBV5-6 to TRBJ1-4; possible D gene TRBD1, 5 bases. Germline lookup yields CDR1 SGHDT and CDR2 YYEEEE. The CDR3 has 15 residues. V gave up 4 bases and J gave up 4 bases, with 14 bases separating them. CDR3 protein: CASSIRQLDNEKLFF. The DNA for the CDR3 is TGTGCCAGCAGCATAAGACAGCTAGATAATGAAAAACTGTTTTTT.

This clone was counted only a few times. V usage is TRBV30 and J usage is TRBJ2-7, with D possibly matching TRBD2 (5 bases). The CDR3 spans 14 residues. V lost 0 bases and J 5 bases, leaving 14 bases between the germline ends. Looked up from germline, CDR1 is GTSNPN and CDR2 is SVGIG (reference sequence). In DNA, the CDR3 is TGTGCCTGGAGTGTATACGGGATTCAACACGAGCAGTACTTC. Protein sequence: CAWSVYGIQHEQYF.